What follows is one T cell receptor beta chain and its context. What it recognizes is unknown. CDR3 length: 15 amino acids. Germline V gene data show CDR1 as SGHTA and CDR2 as FQGNSA. Trimming cost V 5 bases and J 6 bases, with 17 bases left between them. TCRdb's table, derived via immunoSEQ multiplex PCR, lists solely in-frame clones and lacks some. The table has more than 65,000 clones, around 85% seen once. These data originate in a study of OX40 agonist ivuxolimab in advanced cancers. At the level of the study: Every patient in dose escalation had hepatocellular carcinoma, melanoma, renal cell or head and neck cancer.

Sampling of blood occurred at baseline, cycle 4 day 1, and cycle 7 day 1. Study-wide points: Some of the nonresponding patients also showed low levels of normalized T-cell clonal expansion. Partial responders at 0.1-3.0 mg/kg had among the lowest clonal expansion.

The TCR comes from an adult with an advanced solid tumor such as melanoma, head and neck, liver or kidney cancer. The genes are TRBV7-2 and TRBJ1-5; D ambiguous. The sample in question was CD4+ or CD8+ T cells sorted from blood, obtained in a trial of the OX40 agonist ivuxolimab. The DNA for the CDR3 is TGTGCCAGCAGCCCCGGAACGAGAGAAGGTCAGCCCCAGCATTTT. Encoded protein: CASSPGTREGQPQHF.